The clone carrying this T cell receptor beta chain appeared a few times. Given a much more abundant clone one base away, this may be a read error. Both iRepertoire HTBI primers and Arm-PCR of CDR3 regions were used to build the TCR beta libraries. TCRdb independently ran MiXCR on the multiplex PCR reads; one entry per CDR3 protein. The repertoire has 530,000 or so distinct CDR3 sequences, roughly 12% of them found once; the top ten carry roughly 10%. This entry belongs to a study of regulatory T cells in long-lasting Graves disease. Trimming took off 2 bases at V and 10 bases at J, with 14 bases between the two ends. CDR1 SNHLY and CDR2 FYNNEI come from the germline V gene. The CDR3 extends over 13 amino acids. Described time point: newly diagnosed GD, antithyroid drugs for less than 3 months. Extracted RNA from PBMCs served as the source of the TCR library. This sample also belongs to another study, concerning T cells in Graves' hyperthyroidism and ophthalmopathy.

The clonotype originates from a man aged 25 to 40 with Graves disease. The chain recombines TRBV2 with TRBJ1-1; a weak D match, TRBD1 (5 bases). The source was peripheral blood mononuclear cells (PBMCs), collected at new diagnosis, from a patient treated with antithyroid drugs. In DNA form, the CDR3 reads TGTGCCAGCAGTGAACAGGGCGTACTTGGAGCTTTCTTT. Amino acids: CASSEQGVLGAFF.